This T cell receptor beta chain derives from a study of technical replicates of blood from a few donors. The method was immunoSEQ multiplex PCR; TCRdb's version includes in-frame clones alone and lacks a portion of them. The top ten clones hold about 2.9% of a sample with about 58,000 clones, about 95% of them seen once. J gave up 6 bases and V 3 bases, and 1 base lay outside the gene matches. Germline V gene sequence: CDR1 ENHRY, CDR2 SYGVKD. CDR3 length: 13 residues. This clonotype originated in a human donor in good health. Some clones in this sample may be carry-over from other donors' samples. The V gene is TRBV10-3, the J gene TRBJ2-2, with 7 bases lining up with TRBD2. Sequenced: PBMCs. The CDR3 region has the DNA TGTGCCATCAGTGAAACTAGCGCCGGGGAGCTGTTTTTT. Translating it yields CAISETSAGELFF.